This T cell receptor beta chain was observed in a study of blood T cells in healthy people across ages. General observations from the study: The donors' CMV status was not determined, possibly confounding changes in expanded clonotypes.

PBMCs were isolated at a quantity of at least 6 million per sample. This clonotype was seen just once. The target antigen is unknown. Combining a sample-barcoded 5' primer with a J-beta primer mix, a second PCR ran for roughly 7 to 11 cycles. TCRdb re-called the 5' RACE reads with MiXCR, one entry per CDR3 protein. The data contain 700,000 or so distinct CDR3 sequences, approximately 40% of them singletons. This TCR was sampled from a man of 80 years or more in good health. The sequenced sample was blood.

CDR3 bases: TGTGCCAGCAGTCTAGCCGGACATGAAGCTTTCTTT. Its protein product is CASSLAGHEAFF. The chain is built from TRBV28 and TRBJ1-1; D perhaps matches TRBD1 (5 bases). V was cut by 5 bases and J by 7 bases, with 11 bases left in between. The germline V gene has CDR1 MDHEN and CDR2 SYDVKM. The CDR3 consists of 12 residues. The whole variable domain, remainder taken from reference TRBV28 and TRBJ1-1, is DVKVTQSSRYLVKRTGEKVFLECVQDMDHENMFWYRQDPGLGLRLIYFSYDVKMKEKGDIPEGYSVSREKKERFSLILESASTNQTSMYLCASSLAGHEAFFGQGTRLTVV.